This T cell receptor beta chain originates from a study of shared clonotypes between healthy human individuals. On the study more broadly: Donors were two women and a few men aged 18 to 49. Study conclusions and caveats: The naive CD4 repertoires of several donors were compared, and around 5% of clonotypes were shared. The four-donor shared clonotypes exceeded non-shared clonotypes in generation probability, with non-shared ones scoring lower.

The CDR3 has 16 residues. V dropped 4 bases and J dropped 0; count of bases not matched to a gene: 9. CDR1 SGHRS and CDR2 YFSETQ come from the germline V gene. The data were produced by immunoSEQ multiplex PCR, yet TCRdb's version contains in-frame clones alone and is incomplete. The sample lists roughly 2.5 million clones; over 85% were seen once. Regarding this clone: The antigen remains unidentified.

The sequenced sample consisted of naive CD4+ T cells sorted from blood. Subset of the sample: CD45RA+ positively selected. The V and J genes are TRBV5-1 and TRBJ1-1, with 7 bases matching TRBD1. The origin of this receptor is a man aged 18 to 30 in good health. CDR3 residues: CASSRYRQGLNTEAFF. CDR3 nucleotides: TGCGCCAGCAGCCGATATCGACAGGGATTGAACACTGAAGCTTTCTTT.